The source of this T cell receptor beta chain is a study of T cell responses to AZD1222 COVID-19 vaccine. V dropped 2 bases and J dropped 4; count of bases not matched to a gene: 8. The CDR3 sequence is 15 residues long. Germline V gives CDR1 SGHNT, CDR2 YYREEE (reference sequence). Sequencing was performed with immunoSEQ multiplex PCR; in TCRdb, only in-frame clones are kept and a portion is missing. The sample has 120,000 or so clones, approximately 90% seen once. This specimen was peripheral blood, taken on day 0 of AZD1222 vaccination. V and J are TRBV5-4 and TRBJ2-5, with TRBD2 matching 7 bases. This TCR derives from an adult in good health. CDR3 nucleotide sequence: TGTGCCAGCAGCTTTGCCTCAGCGGGAACAGAGACCCAGTACTTC. Translating gives CASSFASAGTETQYF.